This T cell receptor (beta chain) was obtained from a study of cytomegalovirus exposure and HLA in healthy donors (dated by TCRdb to about 2017). Background for the entire study: According to an earlier analysis of a few hundred of the donors, some 180 million T cells yielded roughly 100 million unique TCR beta sequences and about 300 Gb of sequence data. The T cell repertoires of about 700 subjects were profiled by immunosequencing and related to cytomegalovirus serostatus. HLA typing covered class I and class II loci at four-digit resolution. An earlier analysis of fewer than 700 of the donors applied high-throughput TCR beta sequencing to assess whether each TCR beta V gene segment acted as functional or pseudogenic. Donor age, sex, ethnicity and CMV serostatus were compiled together with the repertoire data. The study aimed to test whether cataloging public T cell receptors could reveal signatures of past pathogen exposure. High-throughput TCR immunosequencing, statistical association of individual TCRs with disease status, and machine learning were combined to predict cytomegalovirus infection status. Rather than using new phenotypic data, the later analysis identified candidate immune exposures from TCR beta sequences and from how often those sequences occurred across donors. Typing coverage differed by locus: A, B, C, DRB1 and DQB1 were typed in roughly 620-640 donors, DQA1 in 500 to 550, DPA1 in around 600, and DPB1 in roughly 450. Roughly five DR-DQ haplotypes were handled as single units for association and clustering because linkage in the cohort was strong. Approximately 300 gigabases of sequencing data and tens of millions of unique TCR sequences were included in an early release covering roughly 600 HLA-typed donors. Among the 398 genotyped donors, about 85% belonged to the genetic ancestry cluster associated with self-reported Caucasian donors. Among 398 genotyped donors of the cohort, an average of 235,054 unique TCR beta nucleotide sequences were sequenced per donor, about a sixth of them non-productive. All discovery cohort repertoires had been generated using a single sequencing platform. A separate validation cohort of over 95 different subjects was used in addition to the roughly 640-subject first cohort. In a later genetic analysis, genome-wide SNP genotypes for about 55% of the roughly 700 donors were used, and that subset was treated as a discovery cohort. A later analysis re-analyzed previously published TCR beta repertoires from 500 to 700 donors and added high-resolution HLA genotyping to study TCR occurrence patterns. What the authors observed across the whole study: Only TCR beta chains were sequenced in this cohort, and the absence of alpha or paired-chain data limited detectable features. Most TCR sequences were observed very rarely across donors, whereas some public TCRs were present in many individuals. In a later analysis, the rate of TCR association differed among HLA loci, with DRB1 alleles having the most associated TCRs and HLA-C alleles having the fewest. Three of the identified cytomegalovirus-associated TCR beta chains were confirmed in vitro to be specific for cytomegalovirus antigens. For the cohort, immune exposure information was limited to CMV serostatus. Some 15 rarely observed V segments, including chromosome 9 orphons, were excluded from the earlier analysis of several hundred of the donors because counts were too low. An earlier analysis of around 540 of the donors showed that most TCR beta V segments appeared in productive rearrangements either about 87% or about 30% of the time, which broadly matched IMGT annotations. The classifier was reported to diagnose cytomegalovirus status with high specificity and sensitivity in both the original cohort and the validation cohort. Linkage disequilibrium might explain the correlated functional status among segregating V segments, but an unknown experimental factor could not be ruled out. In a later analysis, HLA-associated TCR beta chains were found to be more clonally expanded and to have lower generation probabilities than equally common non-associated chains. A further reported finding was that TCR beta sequences accurately predicted the HLA-A and HLA-B alleles for most subjects in the first cohort. A total of roughly 160 TCR beta chains were listed by the study as associated with cytomegalovirus. A later analysis found that most CMV-associated TCR beta chains appeared HLA-restricted, with HLA associations seemingly driven largely by CMV exposure. According to a later genetic analysis, donors in an Asian-associated ancestry cluster had fewer N-insertions in productive TCRs than the approximately 630-donor mean. In a later genetic analysis, a missense DCLRE1C variant was associated with V-gene and J-gene trimming of TCR beta chains, and the association was replicated in an independent cohort. Because HLA typing was missing for some donors at each locus, association tests included only the typed subset. A cluster of highly shared sequence variants was judged likely to represent a technical artifact of the sequencing pipeline. Assigning TCR associations to individual alleles was difficult when HLA alleles, especially DR and DQ, strongly co-occurred. According to a later analysis, parvovirus B19, influenza, CMV and Epstein-Barr virus appeared linked to several top co-occurrence clusters. Specific HLA alleles were associated with roughly 17,000 TCR beta sequences at a false discovery rate of 0.05 in a later analysis. Roughly uniform sequencing depth across donors was assumed in presence/absence analyses, although this assumption may not hold. The authors suggested that the approach could potentially be generalized to other disease states and immunological phenotypes.

The cohort was made up of 650 to 700 healthy bone marrow donors. All cohort members were sampled while nominally healthy, although unrecorded immune exposures were likely present. The donor was CMV seropositive and was included in the group of around 300 seropositive cohort members. A peripheral blood sample was provided by each donor, and peripheral blood mononuclear cells were used for TCR beta sequencing. The Qiagen DNeasy Blood Extraction Kit was used to extract genomic DNA from the blood cell samples. The library was obtained by the immunoSEQ multiplex PCR assay. A mixture of 60 forward primers for TCR Vbeta segments and 13 reverse primers for TCR Jbeta segments was used in the multiplex PCR. Amplification of the CDR3 region of rearranged TCR beta genes was performed with a multiplex PCR assay on genomic DNA. On the Illumina HiSeq System, the amplified TCR beta libraries were sequenced as 87-base-pair reads. On the authors' methods: In a later analysis, tens of millions of unique TCR beta chains were counted across the 690 or so repertoires, and around 11 million of these chains were shared by at least two donors. To remove PCR and sequencing errors, raw reads were error-corrected and collapsed into unique sequences using a nearest-neighbor algorithm that merged closely related sequences. CDR3 sequences were aligned to IMGT reference sequences to assign V, D and J gene segments. For a sequence to be retained, a match of at least six nucleotides was required to both a V gene segment and a J gene segment. Rearrangements were called productive when the CDR3 lacked stop codons and stayed in frame with V and J; all others were non-productive. CDR3 was defined according to IMGT convention as the region running from the second conserved V-encoded cysteine to the conserved J-encoded phenylalanine. The earlier analysis of about 570 of the donors excluded any sequence lacking an unambiguous match to a single V gene segment. In an earlier analysis of 450 to 750 of the donors, a V segment was called functional when productive rearrangements were above 56.7%, and segregating when the standard deviation between donors exceeded 5%. A statistical classification framework was developed to diagnose cytomegalovirus status using the catalog of TCR beta chain sequences. V and J gene assignment, in a later analysis, came from comparing TCR nucleotide sequences with IMGT/GENE-DB human TR gene sequences. In a later analysis, CDR3 sequences and most-parsimonious VDJ recombination scenarios were assigned using the TCRdist pipeline. In a later analysis, each TCR beta chain was defined by its CDR3 amino acid sequence together with its V-gene family, and reads lacking a unique V-gene family were excluded. As a way to deal with suspected cross-contamination and a sequencing artifact, a later analysis dropped approximately 570 nucleotide sequences that were highly shared and had low generation probability. In a later analysis, a clonal expansion index for each public chain was calculated from normalized within-repertoire ranks of inferred template counts. A later analysis computed generation probabilities with a VDJ recombination model fitted to out-of-frame rearrangements, and checked the results against IGoR. Hypergeometric tests were used in a later analysis to score TCR-TCR, TCR-HLA and TCR-CMV co-occurrence, with a repertoire-size bias correction applied to the TCR pairs. In a later analysis, false discovery rates were estimated by permuting HLA or CMV assignments 20 times. In a later analysis, co-occurring TCRs were grouped with DBSCAN, and TCRdist sequence similarity was added when clustering was performed within HLA-allele-positive subsets. Repertoires with fewer than 30,000 or more than 120,000 public chains were left out of co-occurrence clustering, as were a handful of repertoires with anomalous nucleotide sharing. TCRdb's version of the immuneACCESS table is confined to in-frame rearrangements and falls short of the full clone set. An unresolved V gene accounts for under half of the shortfall where checked; the remainder is of unknown origin. V and J calls and clone size are those listed in that table; D and trimming were worked out from the DNA. Present in this sample are 90,000 to 100,000 clones, approximately 72% of which were seen just once. The ten largest make up roughly 7% of the sample.

Comments on this clone: Its antigen is still unknown. Within one base of it there is no much larger clone, and no base qualities were kept.

The specimen sequenced was PBMCs. The TCR originated in a man aged 35-49 years in good health and CMV-seropositive.

The CDR3 reads as follows: CASSPQGQGGNQPQHF. The bases read TGTGCCAGCTCACCACAGGGACAGGGCGGCAATCAGCCCCAGCATTTT. The V and J genes are TRBV18 and TRBJ1-5, and TRBD1 aligns with 9 junction nucleotides. Including cysteine and phenylalanine, the CDR3 has 16 amino acids. Here the CDR3 DNA is all that survives: 48 bases in frame from base 1. Unmatched junction bases come to 3, with V trimmed by 1 base and J by 2 bases. The germline V gene supplies CDR1 KGHSH and CDR2 LQKENI.